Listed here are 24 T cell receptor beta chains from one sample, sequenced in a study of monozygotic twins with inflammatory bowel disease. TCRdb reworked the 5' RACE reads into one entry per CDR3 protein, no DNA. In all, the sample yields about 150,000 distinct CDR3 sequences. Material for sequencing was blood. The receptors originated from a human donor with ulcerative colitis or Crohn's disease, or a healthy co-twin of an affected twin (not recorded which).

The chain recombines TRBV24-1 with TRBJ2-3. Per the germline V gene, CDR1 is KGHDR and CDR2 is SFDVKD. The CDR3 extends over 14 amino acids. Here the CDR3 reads CATSDFRMRDTQYF.

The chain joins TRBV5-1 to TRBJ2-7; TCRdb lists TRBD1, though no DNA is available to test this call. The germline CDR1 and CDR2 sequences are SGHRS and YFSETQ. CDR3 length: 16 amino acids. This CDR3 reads CASSENRGMNLYEQYF.

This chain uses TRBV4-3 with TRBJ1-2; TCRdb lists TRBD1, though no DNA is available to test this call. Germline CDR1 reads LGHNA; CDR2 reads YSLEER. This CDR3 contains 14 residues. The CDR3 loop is CASSPGQGSYGYTF.

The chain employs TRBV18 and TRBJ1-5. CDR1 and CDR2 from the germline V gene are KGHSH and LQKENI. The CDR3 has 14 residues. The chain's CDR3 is CASSPEASNQPQHF.

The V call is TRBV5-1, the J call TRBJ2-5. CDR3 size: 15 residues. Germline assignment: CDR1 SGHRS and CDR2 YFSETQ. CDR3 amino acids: CASSLGPGKQETQYF.

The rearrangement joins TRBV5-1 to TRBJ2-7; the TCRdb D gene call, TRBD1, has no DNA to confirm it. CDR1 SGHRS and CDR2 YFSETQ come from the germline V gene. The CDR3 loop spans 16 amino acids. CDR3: CASSPRTGTVAYEQYF.

The chain's CDR3 is CATSRDSDRGQGGYTF. The chain employs TRBV15 and TRBJ1-2; the TCRdb D gene call, TRBD1, has no DNA to confirm it. The V gene's germline CDR1 is LNHNV and CDR2 YYDKDF (reference sequence). The CDR3 length is 16 residues.

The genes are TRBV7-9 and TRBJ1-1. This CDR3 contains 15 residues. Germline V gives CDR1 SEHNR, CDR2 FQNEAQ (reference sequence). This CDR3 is CASSSIDGEGTEAFF.

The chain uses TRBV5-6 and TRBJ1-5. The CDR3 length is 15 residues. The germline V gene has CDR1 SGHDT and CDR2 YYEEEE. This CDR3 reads CASSRERASNQPQHF.

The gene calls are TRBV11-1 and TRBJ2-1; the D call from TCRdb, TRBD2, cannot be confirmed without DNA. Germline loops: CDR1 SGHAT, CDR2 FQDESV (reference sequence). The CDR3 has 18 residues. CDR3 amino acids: CASTSLPAGGSSYNEQFF.

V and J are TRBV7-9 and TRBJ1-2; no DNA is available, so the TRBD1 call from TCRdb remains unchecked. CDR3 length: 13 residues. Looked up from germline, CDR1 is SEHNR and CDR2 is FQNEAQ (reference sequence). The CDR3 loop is CASSSRGDYGYTF.

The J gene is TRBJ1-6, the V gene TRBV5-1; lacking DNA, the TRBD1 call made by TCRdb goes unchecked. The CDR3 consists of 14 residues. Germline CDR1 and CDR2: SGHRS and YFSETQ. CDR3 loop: CASSSRVEGSPLHF.

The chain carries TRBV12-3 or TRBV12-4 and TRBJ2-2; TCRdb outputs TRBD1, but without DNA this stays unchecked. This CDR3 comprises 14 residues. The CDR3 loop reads CASTLRGYTGELFF.

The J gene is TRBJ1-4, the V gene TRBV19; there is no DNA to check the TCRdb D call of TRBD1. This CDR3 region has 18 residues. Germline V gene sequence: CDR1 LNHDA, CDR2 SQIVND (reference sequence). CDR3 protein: CASSSPGTGGPTNEKLFF.

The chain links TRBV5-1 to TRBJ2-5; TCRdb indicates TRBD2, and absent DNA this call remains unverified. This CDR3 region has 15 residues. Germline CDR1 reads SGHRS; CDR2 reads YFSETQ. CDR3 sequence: CASSLEGVSQETQYF.

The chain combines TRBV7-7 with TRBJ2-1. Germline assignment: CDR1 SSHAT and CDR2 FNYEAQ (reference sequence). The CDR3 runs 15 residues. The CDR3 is CASSLDITIPNEQFF.

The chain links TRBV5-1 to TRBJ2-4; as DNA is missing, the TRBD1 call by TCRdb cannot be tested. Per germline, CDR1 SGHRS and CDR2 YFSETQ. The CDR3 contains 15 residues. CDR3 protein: CASSPGTTNKNIQYF.

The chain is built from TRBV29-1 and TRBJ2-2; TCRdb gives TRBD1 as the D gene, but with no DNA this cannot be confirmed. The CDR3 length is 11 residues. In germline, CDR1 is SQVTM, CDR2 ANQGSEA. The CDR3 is CSVRDTGELFF.

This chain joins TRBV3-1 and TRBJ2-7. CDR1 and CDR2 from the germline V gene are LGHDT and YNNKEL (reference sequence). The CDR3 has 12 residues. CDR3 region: CASSPTRNEQYF.

The CDR3 region is CASSLGTGGEAFF. The rearrangement joins TRBV5-1 to TRBJ1-1; TCRdb calls TRBD1, which cannot be checked without DNA. The CDR3 has 13 amino acids. Looked up from germline, CDR1 is SGHRS and CDR2 is YFSETQ.

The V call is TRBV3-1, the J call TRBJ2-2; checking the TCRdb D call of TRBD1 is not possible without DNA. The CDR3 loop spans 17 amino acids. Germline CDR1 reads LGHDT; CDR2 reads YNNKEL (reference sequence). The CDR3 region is CASSQARTGVFTGELFF.

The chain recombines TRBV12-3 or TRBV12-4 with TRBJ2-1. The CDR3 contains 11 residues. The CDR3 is CASSYSNEQFF.

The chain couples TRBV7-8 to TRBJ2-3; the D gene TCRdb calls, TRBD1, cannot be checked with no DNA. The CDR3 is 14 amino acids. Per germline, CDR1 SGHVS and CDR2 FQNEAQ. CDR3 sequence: CASSVDRATDTQYF.

The CDR3 reads CASSARTDTDTQYF. The chain couples TRBV7-9 to TRBJ2-3; lacking DNA, the TRBD1 call made by TCRdb goes unchecked. The CDR3 consists of 14 residues. Germline CDR1 SEHNR, CDR2 FQNEAQ (reference sequence). The entire variable domain, with the rest obtained from reference TRBV7-9 and TRBJ2-3, is as follows: DTGVSQNPRHKITKRGQNVTFRCDPISEHNRLYWYRQTLGQGPEFLTYFQNEAQLEKSRLLSDRFSAERPKGSFSTLEIQRTEQGDSAMYLCASSARTDTDTQYFGPGTRLTVL.